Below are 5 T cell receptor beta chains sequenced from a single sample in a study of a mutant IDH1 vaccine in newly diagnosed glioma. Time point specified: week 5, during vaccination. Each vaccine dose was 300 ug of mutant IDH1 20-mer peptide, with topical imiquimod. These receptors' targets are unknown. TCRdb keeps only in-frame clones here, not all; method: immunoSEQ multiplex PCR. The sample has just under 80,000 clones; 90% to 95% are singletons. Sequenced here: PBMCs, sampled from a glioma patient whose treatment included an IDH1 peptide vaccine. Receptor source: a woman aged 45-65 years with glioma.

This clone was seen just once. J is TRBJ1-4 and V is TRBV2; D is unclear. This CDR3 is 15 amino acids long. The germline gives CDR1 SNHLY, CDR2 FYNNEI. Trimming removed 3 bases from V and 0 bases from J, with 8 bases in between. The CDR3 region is CASSEGVATNEKLFF. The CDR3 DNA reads TGTGCCAGCAGTGAGGGCGTTGCAACTAATGAAAAACTGTTTTTT.

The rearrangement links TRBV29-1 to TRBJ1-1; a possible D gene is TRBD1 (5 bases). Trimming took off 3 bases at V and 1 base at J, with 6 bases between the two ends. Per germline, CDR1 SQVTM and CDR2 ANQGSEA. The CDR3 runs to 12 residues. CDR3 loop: CSVEGGNTEAFF. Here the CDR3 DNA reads TGCAGCGTTGAGGGGGGGAACACTGAAGCTTTCTTT.

As DNA, the CDR3 is TGTGCCAGCAGTCGCAGCGGGAGAAGAAACGAGCAGTACTTC. It is translated as CASSRSGRRNEQYF. The rearrangement uses TRBV27 and TRBJ2-7, with 8 nucleotides matching TRBD2. Germline CDR1 and CDR2: MNHEY and SMNVEV (reference sequence). The length of the CDR3 is 14 residues. V lost 5 bases, J lost 5 bases, and 8 bases stayed unmatched.

The CDR3 is CATSRDQNSIETQYF. In nucleotides, the CDR3 is TGTGCCACCAGCAGAGATCAAAACAGTATTGAGACCCAGTACTTC. The chain carries TRBV15 and TRBJ2-5; D ambiguous. Germline values: CDR1 LNHNV, CDR2 YYDKDF (reference sequence). This CDR3 has 15 residues. Trimming took off 0 bases at V and 5 bases at J, with 13 bases between the two ends.

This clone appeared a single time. The CDR3 spells CASSPGWGAGNTIYF. CDR3 bases: TGTGCCAGCAGCCCGGGTTGGGGGGCAGGAAACACCATATATTTT. The J gene is TRBJ1-3, the V gene TRBV28; a weak D match, TRBD1 (6 bases). Per the germline V gene, CDR1 is MDHEN and CDR2 is SYDVKM. The CDR3 totals 15 residues. The ends were cut back, 6 bases at V and 4 bases at J, with 16 bases in the middle.